This T cell receptor beta chain was retrieved from a study of breast tumors, draining lymph nodes, adjacent tissues. Whole-study results and caveats: Compared with lymph nodes, tumors were less diverse; compared with nontumor tissue, more. Tumor and nontumor repertoires were significantly more similar in luminal-like than in basal-like breast cancer. Most tumor T cells seemingly derive from lymph node, then expand in tumor. That most tumor T cells come from lymph nodes remained unproven.

Samples came from axillary lymph nodes draining the breast cancer. The germline V gene encodes CDR1 SGHVS and CDR2 FQNEAQ. V lost 6 bases to trimming and J lost 0 bases, with 8 bases between them. The CDR3 length is 14 residues. TCRdb processed the multiplex PCR reads anew with MiXCR; each CDR3 protein has one entry. This table has approximately 210,000 distinct CDR3 sequences, about 30% appearing once. This clonotype came up many times. Its antigen is unidentified. The chain joins TRBV7-8 to TRBJ2-2; D remains ambiguous. The source is a female donor with breast cancer. Some clones in this sample may be carry-over from other donors' samples. Sequenced sample: axillary lymph node tissue. For the CDR3, the DNA is TGTGCCAGCAGATCTACTACGAACACCGGGGAGCTGTTTTTT. Residues: CASRSTTNTGELFF. Full variable domain (rest looked up from reference TRBV7-8 and TRBJ2-2): GAGVSQSPRYKVAKRGQDVALRCDPISGHVSLFWYQQALGQGPEFLTYFQNEAQLDKSGLPSDRFFAERPEGSVSTLKIQRTQQEDSAVYLCASRSTTNTGELFFGEGSRLTVL.